This T cell receptor beta chain emerged from a study of shared clonotypes between healthy human individuals. Turning to the study itself: The study used three CD4 naive, three CD4 memory, two CD8 naive and one CD8 memory plate per donor. Study conclusions and caveats: Relative to clonotypes present in all four donors, those not shared had lower generation probabilities.

Replicate sorted-subset PCRs were loaded with 150 to 200 ng DNA, approximately 31,000 T cell genomes. Assay used: immunoSEQ multiplex PCR; TCRdb lists only in-frame clones, some missing. The data show 2 million to 2.5 million clones, 85% to 95% seen once. CDR1 is SEHNR and CDR2 is FQNEAQ in the germline V gene (reference sequence). V shed 3 bases, J shed 2 bases, and the junction held 8 bases outside the gene matches. The CDR3 consists of 16 residues. Comments on this clone: Its cognate antigen is unknown.

The sequenced sample consisted of naive CD4+ T cells from PBMCs. Regarding subset: CD45RA+ positively selected. The chain has TRBV7-9 and TRBJ2-7; TRBD1 matches at 9 bases. The clonotype was recovered from a man between 18 and 35 years old in good health. Some clones in this sample may be carry-over from other donors' samples. The CDR3 loop is CASSLDRGIIPYEQYF. The CDR3 DNA is TGTGCCAGCAGCTTGGACAGGGGTATCATTCCCTACGAGCAGTACTTC.